This TCR beta chain was observed in a study of shared clonotypes between healthy human individuals. As for the study in general: CD4 naive and CD4 memory each took three plates per donor, while CD8 naive took two and CD8 memory one. Study-wide results and limits: Generation probabilities of non-shared clonotypes were lower (relative to those shared by all four donors).

All donors qualified as healthy HIV-negative adults and had experienced no recent acute infections or vaccinations. CD45RO+ cells were combined with CCR7-negative CD45RA+ TemRA cells to form CD8 memory. Using immunoSEQ multiplex PCR, the repertoire was profiled, and TCRdb retains in-frame clones only, with some absent. This sample yields roughly 76,000 clones, of which roughly three fifths are seen a single time; around 50% belongs to the top ten. As regards this clone: Its specificity is unknown.

Germline CDR1 and CDR2: SGHTA and FQGNSA. Unmatched junction bases numbered 3, after V lost 5 bases and J lost 7 bases. The length of the CDR3 is 12 residues. The chain couples TRBV7-2 to TRBJ2-7; 9 positions match TRBD1. The clonotype comes from a man aged 30 to 39 in good health. The specimen was memory CD8+ T cells sorted from blood. Specified subset: CD45RO+ cells pooled with CCR7-negative TemRA cells. The CDR3 DNA sequence: TGTGCCAGCAGCCGGACAGGGGAGGAGCAGTACTTC. It translates to CASSRTGEEQYF.